These T cell receptor beta chains were read from a single sample in a study of shared clonotypes between healthy human individuals. Produced via immunoSEQ multiplex PCR; TCRdb's table is partial and in-frame only. This table has nearly 2 million clones, approximately 94% appearing once. The sample consisted of naive CD8+ T cells sorted from blood. These receptors all come from a man younger than 35 in good health. Both conserved end residues are part of each CDR3. A D gene is named only where the DNA matches it firmly. Clone size is given for some rows only: seen once, a few or many times, or a class if the clone is expanded.

clone size	V gene	J gene	D gene	CDR3 DNA	CDR3 protein
-	TRBV2	TRBJ2-2	-	TGTGCCAGCAGTGAATGGACTCGGGAGCTGTTTTTT	CASSEWTRELFF
once	TRBV27	TRBJ2-3	-	-	CASSSSGFHYKDPSTDTQYF
-	TRBV6-5	TRBJ2-7	-	TGTGCCAGCAGTTACTCGATAGCCGGAACCTACGAGCAGTACTTC	CASSYSIAGTYEQYF
-	TRBV7-2	TRBJ2-7	-	TGTGCCAGCAGCTCCTCTGACGGACCCTCCTACGAGCAGTACTTC	CASSSSDGPSYEQYF
-	TRBV5-6	TRBJ1-5	TRBD1	TGTGCCAGCAGCTTAAGGGACAGGGGGAATCAGCCCCAGCATTTT	CASSLRDRGNQPQHF
-	TRBV7-9	TRBJ2-7	-	TGTGCCAGCAGCCCCGAGGACGGCCCCTACGAGCAGTACTTC	CASSPEDGPYEQYF
-	TRBV7-9	TRBJ2-2	-	TGTGCCAGCAGCTCACCTCAACAGGGAATGAACACCGGGGAGCTGTTTTTT	CASSSPQQGMNTGELFF
once	TRBV19	TRBJ2-6	TRBD2	TGTGCCAGTAGTGGCGTCGGGACTAGCCTGTCTGGGGCCAACGTCCTGACTTTC	CASSGVGTSLSGANVLTF
-	TRBV28	TRBJ1-5	-	TGTGCCAGCAGTTTATCATCCGCGGGGGGCAATCAGCCCCAGCATTTT	CASSLSSAGGNQPQHF
-	TRBV10-2	TRBJ2-1	-	TGCGCCAGCAGCATCCGGGACGGCTCCTACAATGAGCAGTTCTTC	CASSIRDGSYNEQFF
-	TRBV10-3	TRBJ2-7	-	TGTGCCATCAGTGAGTTTCAATTGGACTACGAGCAGTACTTC	CAISEFQLDYEQYF
-	TRBV7-8	TRBJ2-7	TRBD2	TGTGCCAGCAGCTCGGGACTAGCGGGAGCAGCCCCCTACGAGCAGTACTTC	CASSSGLAGAAPYEQYF
-	TRBV9	TRBJ1-5	-	TGTGCCAGCAGCGTAGCCGGGGGAAGCAATCAGCCCCAGCATTTT	CASSVAGGSNQPQHF
-	TRBV7-8	TRBJ1-2	-	TGTGCCAGCAGCTTAGATGAGGGGGTTCGCGAGGGCTACACCTTC	CASSLDEGVREGYTF
-	TRBV6-5	TRBJ1-5	TRBD1	TGTGCCAGCAGTCTTACAGGGGAACATCAGCCCCAGCATTTT	CASSLTGEHQPQHF
-	TRBV4-1	TRBJ2-3	TRBD2	TGCGCCAGCAACCAAATAGCGGGGGGGCTTGGGACAGATACGCAGTATTTT	CASNQIAGGLGTDTQYF
-	TRBV4-1	TRBJ1-4	-	TGCGCCAGCAGCCTCCGTGGGGTCTTGAATGAAAAACTGTTTTTT	CASSLRGVLNEKLFF
-	TRBV27	TRBJ2-7	-	TGTGCCAGCAGTTTATCCTCGGGGGCTGTGCGCTACGAGCAGTACTTC	CASSLSSGAVRYEQYF
-	TRBV5-1	TRBJ2-1	-	TGCGCCAGCAGCTTGGGAGACCTTAGCTCCTACAATGAGCAGTTCTTC	CASSLGDLSSYNEQFF
-	TRBV5-4	TRBJ2-1	-	TGTGCCAGCAGCTTTGATTCTGGAACCAATGAGCAGTTCTTC	CASSFDSGTNEQFF
-	TRBV9	TRBJ1-1	-	TGTGCCAGCAGCGTAGAGGGAGCCACTGAAGCTTTCTTT	CASSVEGATEAFF
-	TRBV19	TRBJ2-1	TRBD2	TGTGCCAGTAGTATAGATCTGTACACCGGGACTAGCGGGACCAATGAGCAGTTCTTC	CASSIDLYTGTSGTNEQFF
-	TRBV5-1	TRBJ2-1	TRBD2	TGCGCCAGCAGCTTAGCGGGGGACTACAATGAGCAGTTCTTC	CASSLAGDYNEQFF
-	TRBV2	TRBJ1-4	-	TGTGCCAGCAGTGAACGACCGCCTGAGAATGAAAAACTGTTTTTT	CASSERPPENEKLFF
-	TRBV6-8	TRBJ2-3	-	TGTGCCAGCAGTTACCAATCTAGTGTTTTCATTGATACGCAGTATTTT	CASSYQSSVFIDTQYF
-	TRBV6-5	TRBJ2-5	TRBD1	TGTGCCAGCTGTGGGACAGGGGGCACTCGGGAGACCCGGTACTTC	CASCGTGGTRETRYF
-	TRBV14	TRBJ2-7	-	TGTGCCAGCAGCCAAGGTAACAGGGCGTACGAGCAGTACTTC	CASSQGNRAYEQYF
-	TRBV11-2	TRBJ2-6	-	TGTGCCAGCAGCTCGTACAGGGAAGCCAACGTCCTGACTTTC	CASSSYREANVLTF
-	TRBV4-1	TRBJ2-3	-	TGCGCCAGCAGCCAAGCGGGCCAAACAGATACGCAGTATTTT	CASSQAGQTDTQYF
few	TRBV30	TRBJ2-2	-	TGTGCCTGGAGTGTACTCGGGGAGCTGTTTTTT	CAWSVLGELFF